This TCR beta chain was recorded in a study of blood T cell repertoires in COVID-19. For the study at large: Sites across the United States, Italy and Spain contributed samples from acute and convalescent COVID-19. The analysed material was cDNA or gDNA that came from T cells, B-cell-depleted T cells, or PBMCs.

The CDR3 loop spans 15 amino acids. CDR1 and CDR2 from the germline V gene are SGHNT and YYREEE (reference sequence). The V end lost 4 bases, the J end lost 4 bases, and 12 bases lay between the germline ends. As handled by the study authors: The assay estimated nucleated cells by amplifying reference gene primers. The repertoire was sequenced with immunoSEQ multiplex PCR; TCRdb's copy has only in-frame clones and lacks some. That table furnishes V, J and clone size, whereas the DNA furnished D and trimming. The data contain about 140,000 clones, 65% to 90% of them singletons. The sample taken for sequencing was peripheral blood. This TCR derives from a man between 50 and 59 years old with acute or convalescent COVID-19. This chain uses TRBV5-4 with TRBJ2-6, with D maybe TRBD1 (5 bases). The CDR3 DNA reads as TGTGCCAGCAGCACACAGGCCTCGGGGGCCAACGTCCTGACTTTC. Amino acids: CASSTQASGANVLTF.